This TCR beta chain was captured in a study of T cell changes during pregnancy in multiple sclerosis. This table comes from immunoSEQ multiplex PCR, and its TCRdb copy is limited to in-frame clones, with some not included. The sample carries approximately 46,000 clones, 75% to 95% recorded once. CDR3 length equals 16 residues. CDR1 and CDR2 (germline): KGHSH, LQKENI. Germline trimming cut 4 bases from V and 5 bases from J; bases unmatched to any gene: 10. The sequence was collected from a female donor with multiple sclerosis, enrolled in a pregnancy study. The input for sequencing was CD8+ T cells from peripheral blood mononuclear cells, taken in the second trimester of pregnancy. The chain links TRBV18 to TRBJ1-4, with 7 bases identical to TRBD1. The CDR3 region is CASSLAWDSQNEKLFF. The CDR3 coding sequence is TGTGCCAGCTCACTGGCCTGGGACAGCCAGAATGAAAAACTGTTTTTT.